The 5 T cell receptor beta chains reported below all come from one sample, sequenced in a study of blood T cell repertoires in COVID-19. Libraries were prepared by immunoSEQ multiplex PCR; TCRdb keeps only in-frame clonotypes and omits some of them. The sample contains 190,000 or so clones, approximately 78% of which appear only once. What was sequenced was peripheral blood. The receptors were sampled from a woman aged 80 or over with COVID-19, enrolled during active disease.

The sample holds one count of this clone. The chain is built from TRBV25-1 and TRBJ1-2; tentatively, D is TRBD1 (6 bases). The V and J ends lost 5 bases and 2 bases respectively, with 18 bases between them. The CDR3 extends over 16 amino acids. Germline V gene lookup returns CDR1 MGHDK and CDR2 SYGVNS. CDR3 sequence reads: CASSSSPPDRNYGYTF. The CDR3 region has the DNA TGTGCCAGCAGTTCGTCCCCCCCGGACAGAAACTATGGCTACACCTTC.

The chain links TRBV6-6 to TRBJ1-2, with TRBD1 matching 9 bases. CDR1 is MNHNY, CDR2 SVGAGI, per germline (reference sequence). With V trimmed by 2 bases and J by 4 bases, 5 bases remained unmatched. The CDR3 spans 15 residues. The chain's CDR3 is CASSYVQGARYGYTF. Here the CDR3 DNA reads TGTGCCAGCAGTTACGTACAGGGGGCTCGCTATGGCTACACCTTC.

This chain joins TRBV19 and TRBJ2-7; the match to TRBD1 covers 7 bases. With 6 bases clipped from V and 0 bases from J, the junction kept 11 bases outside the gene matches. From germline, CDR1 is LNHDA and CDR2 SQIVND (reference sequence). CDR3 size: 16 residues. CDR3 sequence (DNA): TGTGCCAGTAGCACTCGTCCGGGACAGCCCTCCTACGAGCAGTACTTC. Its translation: CASSTRPGQPSYEQYF.

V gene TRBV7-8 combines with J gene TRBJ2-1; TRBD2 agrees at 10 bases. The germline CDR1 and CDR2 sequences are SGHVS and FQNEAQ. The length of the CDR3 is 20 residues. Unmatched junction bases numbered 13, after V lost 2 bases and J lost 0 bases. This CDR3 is CASSLNSGLAVLLSYNEQFF. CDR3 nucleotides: TGTGCCAGCAGCTTAAACTCCGGACTAGCGGTACTCCTCTCCTACAATGAGCAGTTCTTC.

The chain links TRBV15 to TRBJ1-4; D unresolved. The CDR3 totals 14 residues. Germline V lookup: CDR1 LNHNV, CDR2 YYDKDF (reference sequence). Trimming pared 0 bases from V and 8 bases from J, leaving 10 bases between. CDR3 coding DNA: TGTGCCACCAGCAGAGATTATGAGAAGGAAAAACTGTTTTTT. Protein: CATSRDYEKEKLFF.